The 3 T cell receptor beta chains below all came from one sample that was sequenced in a study of Graves' ophthalmopathy and Graves' hyperthyroidism. TCR beta CDR3 amplification used RNA transcripts. In the first round, RT-PCR was carried out with HTBI primers, and a multiplex PCR formed the second round. TCRdb ran MiXCR on the multiplex PCR reads and lists one entry per CDR3 protein. The sample yields around 1,200,000 distinct CDR3 sequences, about two fifths seen once. The sample was peripheral blood or thyroid tissue (not recorded which). These receptors all come from an adult man with Graves' hyperthyroidism.

In this sample, this clonotype turned up many times. V and J are TRBV10-2 and TRBJ1-5; D is unresolved. The CDR3 runs 15 residues. Germline CDR1 reads WSHSY; CDR2 reads SAAADI. V was trimmed by 0 bases and J by 0 bases, leaving 6 bases between them. The CDR3 is CASSESSGSNQPQHF. CDR3 in DNA: TGCGCCAGCAGTGAGTCCTCGGGTAGCAATCAGCCCCAGCATTTT.

The table lists this clonotype with many counts. In DNA form, the CDR3 reads TGTGCCAGCAGCTTAAACGGATTCTCCTACGAGCAGTACTTC. Translating gives CASSLNGFSYEQYF. The chain couples TRBV7-2 to TRBJ2-7; the D is unclear. The CDR3 sequence is 14 residues long. Trimming took off 2 bases at V and 0 bases at J, with 8 bases between the two ends. Germline V lookup: CDR1 SGHTA, CDR2 FQGNSA.

Ten or more counts support this clonotype. V is TRBV7-9 and J is TRBJ2-7, with D unclear. V lost 5 bases and J lost 4, with 12 bases in between. CDR3 length: 13 amino acids. Germline V gene data show CDR1 as SEHNR and CDR2 as FQNEAQ (reference sequence). CDR3 amino acids: CASSPKDGYEQYF. The DNA of the CDR3 is TGTGCCAGCAGCCCAAAAGACGGGTACGAGCAGTACTTC.